The present T cell receptor beta chain was sequenced within a study of blood T cell repertoires in COVID-19. The CDR3 sequence is 16 residues long. V lost 1 base and J lost 8, with 16 bases in between. Per the germline V gene, CDR1 is SGHNT and CDR2 is YYREEE (reference sequence). As handled by the study authors: Estimation of nucleated cell counts relied on the amplification of reference gene primers. The method was immunoSEQ multiplex PCR; TCRdb's version includes in-frame clones alone and lacks a portion of them. V, J and clone size derive from that table, while D and trimming were established from the DNA sequence. Here the sample spans nearly 90,000 clones, around 72% being singletons.

The specimen was peripheral blood. The genes are TRBV5-4 and TRBJ1-6; a weak D match, TRBD1 (5 bases). The clonotype comes from a woman older than 75 with acute or convalescent COVID-19. The CDR3 is CASSLFLRQIDSPLHF. The DNA for the CDR3 is TGTGCCAGCAGCTTGTTTCTCCGACAGATTGATTCACCCCTCCACTTT.